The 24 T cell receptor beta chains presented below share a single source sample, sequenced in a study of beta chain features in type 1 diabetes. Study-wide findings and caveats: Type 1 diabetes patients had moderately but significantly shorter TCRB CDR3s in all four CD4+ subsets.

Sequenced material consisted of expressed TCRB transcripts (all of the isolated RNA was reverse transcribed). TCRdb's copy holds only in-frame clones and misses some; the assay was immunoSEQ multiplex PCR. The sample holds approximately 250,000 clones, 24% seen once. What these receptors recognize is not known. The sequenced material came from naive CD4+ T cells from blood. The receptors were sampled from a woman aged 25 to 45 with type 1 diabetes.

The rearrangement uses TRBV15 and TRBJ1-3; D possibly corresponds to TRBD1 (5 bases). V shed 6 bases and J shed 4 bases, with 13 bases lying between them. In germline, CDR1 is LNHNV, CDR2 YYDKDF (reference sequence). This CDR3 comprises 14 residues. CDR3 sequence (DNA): TGTGCCACCAGAGGCGGAGGGGAGGGAAACACCATATATTTT. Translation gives CATRGGGEGNTIYF.

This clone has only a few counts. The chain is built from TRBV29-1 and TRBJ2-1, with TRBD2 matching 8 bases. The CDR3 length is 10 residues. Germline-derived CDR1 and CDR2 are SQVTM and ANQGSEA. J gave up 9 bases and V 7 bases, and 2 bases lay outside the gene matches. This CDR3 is CSGREGEQFF. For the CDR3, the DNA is TGCAGCGGACGGGAGGGTGAGCAGTTCTTC.

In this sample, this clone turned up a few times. The CDR3: CASSYLGQGIYEQYF. In DNA form, the CDR3 reads TGTGCCAGCAGTTACCTCGGACAGGGGATCTACGAGCAGTACTTC. The rearrangement uses TRBV6-5 and TRBJ2-7; 9 nucleotides align to TRBD1. The CDR3 length is 15 residues. Germline CDR1 reads MNHEY; CDR2 reads SVGAGI. The V gene end was trimmed by 2 bases and the J gene end by 3 bases; junction bases not matched to a gene: 5.

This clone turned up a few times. CDR3 DNA sequence: TGTGCCAGCAGGGAGACAGGGGCGAGCTATGGCTACACCTTC. Translation: CASRETGASYGYTF. This chain uses TRBV7-9 with TRBJ1-2, with TRBD1 matching over 8 bases. The CDR3 is made up of 14 amino acids. Germline V gene sequence: CDR1 SEHNR, CDR2 FQNEAQ (reference sequence). The ends lost 6 bases at V and 4 bases at J; junction bases unmatched: 7.

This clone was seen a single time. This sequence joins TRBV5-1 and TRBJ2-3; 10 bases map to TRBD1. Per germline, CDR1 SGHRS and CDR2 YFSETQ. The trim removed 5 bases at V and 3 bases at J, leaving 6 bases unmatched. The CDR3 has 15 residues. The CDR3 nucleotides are TGCGCCAGCAGTCTTTGGGGACAGGGGACAGATACGCAGTATTTT. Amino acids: CASSLWGQGTDTQYF. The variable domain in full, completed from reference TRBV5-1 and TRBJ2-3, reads KAGVTQTPRYLIKTRGQQVTLSCSPISGHRSVSWYQQTPGQGLQFLFEYFSETQRNKGNFPGRFSGRQFSNSRSEMNVSTLELGDSALYLCASSLWGQGTDTQYFGPGTRLTVL.

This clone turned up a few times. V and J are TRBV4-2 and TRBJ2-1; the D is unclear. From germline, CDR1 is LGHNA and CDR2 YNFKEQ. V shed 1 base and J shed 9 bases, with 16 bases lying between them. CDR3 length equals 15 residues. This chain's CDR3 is CASSQVVSVTIEQFF. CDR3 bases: TGTGCCAGCAGCCAAGTAGTCTCAGTGACAATTGAGCAGTTCTTC.

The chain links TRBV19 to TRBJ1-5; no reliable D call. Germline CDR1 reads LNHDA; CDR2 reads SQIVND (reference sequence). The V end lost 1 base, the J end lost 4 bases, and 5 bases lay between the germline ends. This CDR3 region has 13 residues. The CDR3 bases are TGTGCCAGTAGTATAGTCAAAAATCAGCCCCAGCATTTT. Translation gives CASSIVKNQPQHF.

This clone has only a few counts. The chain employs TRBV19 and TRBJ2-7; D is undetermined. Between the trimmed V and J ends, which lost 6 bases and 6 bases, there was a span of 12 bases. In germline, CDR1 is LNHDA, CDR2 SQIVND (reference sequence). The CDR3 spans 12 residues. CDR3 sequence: CASRVYGSEQYF. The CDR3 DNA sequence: TGTGCCAGTAGAGTATACGGTTCCGAGCAGTACTTC.

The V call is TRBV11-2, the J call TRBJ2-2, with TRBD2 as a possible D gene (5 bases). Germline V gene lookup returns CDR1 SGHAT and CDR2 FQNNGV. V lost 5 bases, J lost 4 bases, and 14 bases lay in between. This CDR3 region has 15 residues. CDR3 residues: CASSPGSGSTGELFF. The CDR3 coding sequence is TGTGCCAGCAGCCCAGGAAGCGGTTCCACCGGGGAGCTGTTTTTT. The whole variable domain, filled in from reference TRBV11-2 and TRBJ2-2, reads EAGVAQSPRYKIIEKRQSVAFWCNPISGHATLYWYQQILGQGPKLLIQFQNNGVVDDSQLPKDRFSAERLKGVDSTLKIQPAKLEDSAVYLCASSPGSGSTGELFFGEGSRLTVL.

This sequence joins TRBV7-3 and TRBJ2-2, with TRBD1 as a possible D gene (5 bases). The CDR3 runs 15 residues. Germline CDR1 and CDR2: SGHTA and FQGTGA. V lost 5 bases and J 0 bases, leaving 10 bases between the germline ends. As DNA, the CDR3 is TGTGCCAGCAGCGTTCAGGGCGCGAACACCGGGGAGCTGTTTTTT. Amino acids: CASSVQGANTGELFF.

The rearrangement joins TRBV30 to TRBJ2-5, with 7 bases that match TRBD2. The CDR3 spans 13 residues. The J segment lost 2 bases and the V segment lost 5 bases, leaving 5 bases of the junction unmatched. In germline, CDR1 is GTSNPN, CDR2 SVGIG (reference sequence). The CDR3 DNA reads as TGTGCCTGGGAGAGCGGGAATCAAGAGACCCAGTACTTC. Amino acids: CAWESGNQETQYF.

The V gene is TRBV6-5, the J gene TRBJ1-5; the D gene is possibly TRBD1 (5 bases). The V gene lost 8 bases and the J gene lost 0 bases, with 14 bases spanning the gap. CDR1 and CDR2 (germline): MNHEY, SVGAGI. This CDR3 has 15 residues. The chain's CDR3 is CASSAGIYSNQPQHF. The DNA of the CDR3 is TGTGCCAGCTCCGCAGGGATTTATAGCAATCAGCCCCAGCATTTT.

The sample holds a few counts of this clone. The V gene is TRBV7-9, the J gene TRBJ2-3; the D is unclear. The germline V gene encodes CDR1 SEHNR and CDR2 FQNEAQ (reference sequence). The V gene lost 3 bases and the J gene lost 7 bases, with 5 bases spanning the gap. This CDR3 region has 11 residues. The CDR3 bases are TGTGCCAGCAGCTTTTCAAATACGCAGTATTTT. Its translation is CASSFSNTQYF.

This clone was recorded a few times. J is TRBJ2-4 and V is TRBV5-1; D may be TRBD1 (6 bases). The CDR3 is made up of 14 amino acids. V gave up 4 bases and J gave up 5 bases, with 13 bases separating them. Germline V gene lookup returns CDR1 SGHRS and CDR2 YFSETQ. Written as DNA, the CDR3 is TGCGCCAGCAGCCCCGGACAGCCACAAAACATTCAGTACTTC. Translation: CASSPGQPQNIQYF. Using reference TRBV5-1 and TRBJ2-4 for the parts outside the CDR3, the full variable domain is KAGVTQTPRYLIKTRGQQVTLSCSPISGHRSVSWYQQTPGQGLQFLFEYFSETQRNKGNFPGRFSGRQFSNSRSEMNVSTLELGDSALYLCASSPGQPQNIQYFGAGTRLSVL.

CDR3 nucleotide sequence: TGCGCCAGCAGCCCTAGGACAGGGGGCTCTGGGGCCAACGTCCTGACTTTC. Translated: CASSPRTGGSGANVLTF. This chain joins TRBV5-1 and TRBJ2-6; TRBD1 matches 10 bases. The CDR3 runs 17 residues. The V and J ends lost 4 bases and 0 bases, in that order; junction bases with no gene match: 4. Germline-derived CDR1 and CDR2 are SGHRS and YFSETQ.

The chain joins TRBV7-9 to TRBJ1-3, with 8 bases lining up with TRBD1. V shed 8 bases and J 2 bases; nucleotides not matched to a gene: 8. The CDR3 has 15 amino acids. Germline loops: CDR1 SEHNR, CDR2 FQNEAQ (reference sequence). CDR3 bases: TGTGCCAGCCGCTGGGACAGGCAGCCTGGAAACACCATATATTTT. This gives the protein CASRWDRQPGNTIYF.

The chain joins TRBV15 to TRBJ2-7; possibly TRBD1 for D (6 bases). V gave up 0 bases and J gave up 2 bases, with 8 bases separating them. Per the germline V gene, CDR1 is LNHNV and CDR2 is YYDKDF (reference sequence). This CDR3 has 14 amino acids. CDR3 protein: CATSRDRDTYEQYF. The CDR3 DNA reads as TGTGCCACCAGCAGAGATCGGGACACCTACGAGCAGTACTTC. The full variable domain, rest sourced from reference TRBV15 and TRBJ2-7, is DAMVIQNPRYQVTQFGKPVTLSCSQTLNHNVMYWYQQKSSQAPKLLFHYYDKDFNNEADTPDNFQSRRPNTSFCFLDIRSPGLGDTAMYLCATSRDRDTYEQYFGPGTRLTVT.

The CDR3 here is CASSFITLAKSYNEQFF. The CDR3, as DNA: TGCGCCAGCAGCTTTATCACCCTAGCGAAATCCTACAATGAGCAGTTCTTC. The chain has TRBV5-1 and TRBJ2-1, with D possibly matching TRBD2 (6 bases). The ends were cut back, 2 bases at V and 1 base at J, with 16 bases in the middle. The CDR3 contains 17 residues. CDR1 SGHRS and CDR2 YFSETQ come from the germline V gene.

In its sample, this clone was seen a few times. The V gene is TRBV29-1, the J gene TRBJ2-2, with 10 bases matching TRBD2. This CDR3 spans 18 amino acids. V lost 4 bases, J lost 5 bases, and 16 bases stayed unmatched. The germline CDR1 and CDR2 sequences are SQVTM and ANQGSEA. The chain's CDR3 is CSVGPPSSGGTGTGELFF. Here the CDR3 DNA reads TGCAGCGTTGGGCCTCCGAGTAGCGGGGGGACGGGAACCGGGGAGCTGTTTTTT.

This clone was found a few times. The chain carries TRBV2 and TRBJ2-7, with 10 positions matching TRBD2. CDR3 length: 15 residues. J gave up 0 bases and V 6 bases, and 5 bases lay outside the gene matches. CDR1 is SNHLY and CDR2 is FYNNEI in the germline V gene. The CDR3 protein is CASSRTSGVSYEQYF. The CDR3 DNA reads TGTGCCAGCAGCCGCACTAGCGGGGTCTCCTACGAGCAGTACTTC.

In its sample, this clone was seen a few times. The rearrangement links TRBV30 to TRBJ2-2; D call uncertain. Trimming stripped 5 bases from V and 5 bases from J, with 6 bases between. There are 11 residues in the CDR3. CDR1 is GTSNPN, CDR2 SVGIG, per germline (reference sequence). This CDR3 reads CAWLRTGELFF. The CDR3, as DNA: TGTGCCTGGTTGCGGACCGGGGAGCTGTTTTTT. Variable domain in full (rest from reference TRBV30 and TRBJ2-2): SQTIHQWPATLVQPVGSPLSLECTVEGTSNPNLYWYRQAAGRGLQLLFYSVGIGQISSEVPQNLSASRPQDRQFILSSKKLLLSDSGFYLCAWLRTGELFFGEGSRLTVL.

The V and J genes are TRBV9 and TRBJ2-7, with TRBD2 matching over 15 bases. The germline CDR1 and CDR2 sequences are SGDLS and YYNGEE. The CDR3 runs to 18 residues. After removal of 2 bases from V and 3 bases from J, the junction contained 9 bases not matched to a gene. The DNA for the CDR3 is TGTGCCAGCAGCGTGGGACTAGCGGGAGGCCGGATTAACTACGAGCAGTACTTC. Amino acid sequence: CASSVGLAGGRINYEQYF.

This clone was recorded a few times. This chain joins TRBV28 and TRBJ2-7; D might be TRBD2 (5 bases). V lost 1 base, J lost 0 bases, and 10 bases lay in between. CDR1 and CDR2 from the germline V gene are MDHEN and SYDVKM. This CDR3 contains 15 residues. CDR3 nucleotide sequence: TGTGCCAGCAGTTTATCAGGCGGGTTCTCCTACGAGCAGTACTTC. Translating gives CASSLSGGFSYEQYF.

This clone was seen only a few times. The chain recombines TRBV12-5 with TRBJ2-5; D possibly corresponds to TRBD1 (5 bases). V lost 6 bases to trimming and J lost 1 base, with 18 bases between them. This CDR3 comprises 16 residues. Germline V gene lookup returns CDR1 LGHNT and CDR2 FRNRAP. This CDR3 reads CASGGSVRTSQETQYF. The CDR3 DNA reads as TGTGCTAGTGGGGGATCTGTTCGGACATCCCAAGAGACCCAGTACTTC. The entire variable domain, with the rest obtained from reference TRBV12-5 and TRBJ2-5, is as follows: DARVTQTPRHKVTEMGQEVTMRCQPILGHNTVFWYRQTMMQGLELLAYFRNRAPLDDSGMPKDRFSAEMPDATLATLKIQPSEPRDSAVYFCASGGSVRTSQETQYFGPGTRLLVL.